This entry is about one T cell receptor (beta chain). No antigen is known for it. The data originate from a study of T cell clones after liver transplantation. Study at large: A pre-transplant mixed lymphocyte reaction with TCRbeta sequencing defined graft-donor-reactive clones followed in post-transplant blood. Study results and limitations: Graft donor-reactive T cells possibly entered the graft instead of undergoing deletion.

TCRdb keeps only in-frame clones here, not all; method: immunoSEQ multiplex PCR. Of tens of thousands of clones listed, 90% are singletons. The material sequenced was CD4+ T cells from blood, taken before liver transplant. The sequence derives from a human donor who received a liver transplant.

The CDR3 is CASTPRRDSSGANVLTF. CDR3 sequence (DNA): TGTGCCAGCACCCCTCGGCGGGACAGCTCTGGGGCCAACGTCCTGACTTTC. V is TRBV27 and J is TRBJ2-6, with D possibly being TRBD1 (7 bases). V was trimmed by 7 bases and J by 0 bases, leaving 16 bases between them. Germline V lookup: CDR1 MNHEY, CDR2 SMNVEV (reference sequence). The CDR3 is 17 amino acids. Based on the CDR3 plus reference TRBV27 and TRBJ2-6, the full variable domain is EAQVTQNPRYLITVTGKKLTVTCSQNMNHEYMSWYRQDPGLGLRQIYYSMNVEVTDKGDVPEGYKVSRKEKRNFPLILESPSPNQTSLYFCASTPRRDSSGANVLTFGAGSRLTVL.